This T cell receptor (beta chain) is drawn from a study of T cells in Graves' hyperthyroidism and ophthalmopathy (dated by TCRdb to between 2017 and 2020). For context, the study as a whole: Peripheral blood was sampled at the time of initial diagnosis, prior to any treatment. A discovery cohort of about a hundred patients, approximately 45 with Graves' ophthalmopathy and 57 with stable Graves' hyperthyroidism, was used to find distinguishing TCR V-J signatures. Whether ophthalmopathy could be predicted prospectively was tested in an independent validation cohort made up of fewer than 20 hyperthyroidism patients plus 17 patients who later progressed to ophthalmopathy. The roughly 100 discovery patients were divided at random into training and test sets in a 7:3 ratio. Thyroid tissue and blood T-cell repertoires from roughly 6 Graves' hyperthyroidism patients were also compared in the study. Following sampling, methimazole starting at 30 mg daily was given to hyperthyroidism patients, and high-dose intravenous methylprednisolone was given to ophthalmopathy patients. According to the paper, TCR Vbeta CDR3 sequencing was carried out on about 140 peripheral blood samples, which came from 40 to 45 ophthalmopathy, under 80 hyperthyroidism and approximately 17 progressor patients. What the work shows at the level of the full study, not this receptor alone: Most expanded thyroid clonotypes (frequency above 0.001) were also detected in blood, suggesting blood repertoires may reflect thyroid immune responses. No statistical method was used to set the sample size in advance, and investigators knew the group allocation. A 13 V-J signature model separated ophthalmopathy from stable hyperthyroidism, with roughly 88% sensitivity and roughly 81% specificity in cross-validation and 80%/75% in testing. In validation, progression to ophthalmopathy was predicted by the model with roughly 69% sensitivity and 72% to 85% specificity, a median of approximately 6.5 months before onset.

Many counts were recorded for this clonotype. What antigen it recognizes has not been identified. Base quality data are lacking; no much larger clone is found one base away. From the cysteine through the phenylalanine, the CDR3 covers 17 amino acids. CDR3 DNA is the only sequence kept; it has 51 bases, read in frame from the first base. The germline V end is reduced by 5 bases and the J end by 4 bases; junction bases left unmatched: 7. The germline V gene encodes CDR1 SGHNT and CDR2 YENEEA. Ophthalmopathy patients had moderately to severely active disease, Clinical Activity Score of at least 3, NOSPECS grade of at least 4, and duration under 3 months. Any patient with an uncontrolled infection, another autoimmune disease, pregnancy or lactation was excluded. Diagnoses relied on clinical symptoms, serum thyroxine and TRAb, thyroid ultrasound and orbital computed tomography. Ficoll-Paque density gradient centrifugation was used to isolate PBMCs from around 10 ml of fresh peripheral blood. Total RNA was extracted using Trizol reagent, and RNA quality was assessed on an Agilent 2100 Bioanalyzer.

The TCR beta CDR3 regions were amplified from RNA transcripts. The first round of RT-PCR for the TCR CDR3 was performed with the HTBI primer set and the Qiagen OneStep RT-PCR kit. The libraries were constructed in a second round of multiplex PCR and then size-selected and purified. The libraries were sequenced on an Illumina HiSeq2000 using paired-end 100 bp reads. The published analysis was carried out like this. SOAPnuke was used to process the raw data, removing reads that contained adapters or uncalled bases, had a mean Phred below 15, or lacked an exact match to the constant primer or identifier. COPE v1.2.5 was used to merge the high-quality paired reads, and each unique nucleotide sequence was defined as a clonotype. Clonotypes were aligned to IMGT TRBV, TRBD and TRBJ reference segments using MiTCR v1.1. Analysis was restricted to V-J combinations with a frequency above 0.0001, which covered about 99% of repertoires. The TCS score was defined as F50 (clonal expansion) divided by E x V (chaos), with BLOSUM62-based TCRdist calculated between CDR3 peptides within each V-J. Welch's t-statistics and random forest reduced around 510 V-J features to 13, which were used in a naive Bayes classifier (R e1071). TCRdb reprocessing: public reads trimmed at Q25 with fastp, clones called with MiXCR, in-frame beta chains kept. CDR3 protein duplicates are merged, each entry listing the most common genes and DNA. The V and J calls shown here were made by TCRdb, not taken from the authors' results. Here the sample has approximately 380,000 distinct CDR3 sequences; around 18% occur a single time. Around 40% of the sample goes to the ten largest clones.

The chain uses TRBV11-3 and TRBJ2-5, and 16 junction bases match TRBD2. Sequenced sample: blood. The TCR originated in a man younger than 35 with Graves' ophthalmopathy. The bases are TGTGCCAGCAGCCCTGGGACTAGCGGGGGGGCGCGAGAGACCCAGTACTTC. Its product reads: CASSPGTSGGARETQYF.